This passage covers 9 T cell receptor beta chains from one sample sequenced in a study of Ad26.COV2.S vaccination and SARS-CoV-2 variants. The method was immunoSEQ multiplex PCR; TCRdb's version includes in-frame clones alone and lacks a portion of them. Among around 240,000 clones listed, 88% were seen once. Described treatment: 15 to 20 received Ad26.COV2.S at low or high dose, single or two shots; 5 received placebo; per-sample allocation not given. Specimens were obtained on day 63 following the first vaccine or placebo injection. The sequenced sample was peripheral blood, obtained in a trial of Ad26.COV2.S vaccine versus placebo. The receptors here all came from a person between 18 and 59 years old who received the Ad26.COV2.S COVID-19 vaccine or a placebo.

This clone was counted once. V usage is TRBV27 and J usage is TRBJ2-5; the match to TRBD2 covers 10 bases. V lost 3 bases, J lost 2 bases, and 9 bases stayed unmatched. This CDR3 is 17 amino acids long. CDR1 MNHEY and CDR2 SMNVEV come from the germline V gene (reference sequence). CDR3 protein: CASSFTGAGGRQETQYF. CDR3 nucleotide sequence: TGTGCCAGCAGTTTCACGGGAGCGGGAGGGCGTCAAGAGACCCAGTACTTC.

The V call is TRBV9, the J call TRBJ1-5, with D possibly TRBD1 on 6 matching bases. Germline V gene sequence: CDR1 SGDLS, CDR2 YYNGEE. The CDR3 is 13 amino acids. The germline V and J ends were trimmed by 4 bases and 4 bases, with 9 bases remaining between them. The CDR3 protein is CASSRDKNQPQHF. CDR3 in DNA: TGTGCCAGCAGCCGGGACAAAAATCAGCCCCAGCATTTT.

The V and J genes are TRBV10-3 and TRBJ2-7, with D tentatively TRBD2 (5 bases). Germline-derived CDR1 and CDR2 are ENHRY and SYGVKD. V was pared by 10 bases and J by 0 bases, with 13 bases between. The CDR3 is 13 residues long. Here the CDR3 DNA reads TGTGCCACCGCCCGAGGGAGCTCCTACGAGCAGTACTTC. Translating it yields CATARGSSYEQYF.

This rearrangement joins TRBV7-9 to TRBJ1-2; 9 bases are a match to TRBD1. Unmatched junction bases numbered 9, after V lost 4 bases and J lost 6 bases. Germline V CDR1 and CDR2: SEHNR, FQNEAQ (reference sequence). The CDR3 consists of 15 residues. Here the CDR3 reads CASSSLRDRVDGYTF. The CDR3 coding sequence is TGTGCCAGCAGCTCGCTCCGGGACAGGGTCGATGGCTACACCTTC.

The chain is built from TRBV27 and TRBJ2-7; TRBD2 agrees at 9 bases. CDR1 MNHEY and CDR2 SMNVEV come from the germline V gene (reference sequence). Trimming removed 7 bases from V and 2 bases from J; junction bases left unmatched: 9. This CDR3 is 15 amino acids long. The CDR3: CASIFLAGSAYEQYF. The CDR3 region has the DNA TGTGCCAGCATATTCCTAGCGGGATCCGCCTACGAGCAGTACTTC.

This clone turned up a few times. The chain employs TRBV4-2 and TRBJ2-1, with a weak D call TRBD2 (5 bases). The CDR3 is 14 amino acids. The germline CDR1 and CDR2 sequences are LGHNA and YNFKEQ. V dropped 2 bases and J dropped 7 bases, with 12 bases sitting between them. DNA for the CDR3: TGTGCCAGCAGCCAACCTGATGAGGGAAATGAGCAGTTCTTC. Encoded protein: CASSQPDEGNEQFF.

There are a few counts of this clone. The chain combines TRBV7-9 with TRBJ1-1, with a weak D call TRBD1 (5 bases). Germline values: CDR1 SEHNR, CDR2 FQNEAQ (reference sequence). V was shortened by 3 bases and J by 4 bases, with 9 bases between the two germline ends. The CDR3 has 13 amino acids. DNA for the CDR3: TGTGCCAGCAGCTTGAAGGGGACCACTGAAGCTTTCTTT. Encoded protein: CASSLKGTTEAFF.

The DNA for the CDR3 is TGTGCCAGCAGTGAAGCGGGCCGTGCTGTTGGCTACACCTTC. Its protein product is CASSEAGRAVGYTF. The gene calls are TRBV6-1 and TRBJ1-2; no clear D. Germline values: CDR1 MNHNS, CDR2 SASEGT. V lost 0 bases and J 7 bases, leaving 12 bases between the germline ends. The CDR3 spans 14 residues.

The chain combines TRBV13 with TRBJ2-5; TRBD2 aligns across 8 bases. Germline lookup yields CDR1 PRHDT and CDR2 FYEKMQ (reference sequence). The CDR3 is 18 residues long. The V segment lost 2 bases and the J segment 4 bases; nucleotides outside the gene matches: 15. The CDR3 nucleotides read TGTGCCAGCAGCTTAAGGCTAGCGGGCGTGGCGGAGGGAGAGACCCAGTACTTC. As protein: CASSLRLAGVAEGETQYF.